The rows below give T cell receptor beta chains drawn from one sample of a study of T cells in Graves' hyperthyroidism and ophthalmopathy. Using its own MiXCR run on the multiplex PCR reads, TCRdb lists one record per CDR3 protein. The table records tens of thousands of distinct CDR3 sequences, around 50% of them present only once. Sample: blood. The origin of the receptors is a woman between 45 and 65 years old with Graves' hyperthyroidism that later progressed to Graves' ophthalmopathy. The CDR3 runs from the conserved cysteine through the conserved F or W. A D gene is named only where the DNA matches it firmly. Size values are once, few and many counts, or a class for expanded clones, and some rows have none.

d_call j_call clone_size v_call cdr3_aa cdr3_nt
. TRBJ2-7 . TRBV7-2 CASNWDGSYEQYF TGTGCCAGCAATTGGGACGGATCCTACGAGCAGTACTTC
. TRBJ2-7 . TRBV3-1 CASSQGLSTGELYF TGTGCCAGCAGCCAAGGACTCTCTACCGGGGAGCTGTACTTC
TRBD2 TRBJ2-1 . TRBV9 CASSKGLAGEQFF TGTGCCAGCAGCAAGGGACTAGCGGGTGAGCAGTTCTTC
. TRBJ1-5 once TRBV6-5 CASSYFGVNPYEQPQHF TGTGCCAGCAGTTATTTTGGGGTGAATCCCTACGAGCAGCCCCAGCATTTT
. TRBJ2-5 . TRBV2 CASKGSLEAQYF TGTGCCAGCAAGGGTTCCCTTGAGGCCCAGTACTTC
TRBD1 TRBJ2-6 . TRBV18 CASSPPGQGSYGANVLTF TGTGCCAGCTCACCACCGGGACAGGGTAGTTATGGGGCCAACGTCCTGACTTTC
. TRBJ1-5 many TRBV6-1 CASSETHNSNQPQHF TGTGCCAGCAGTGAAACACACAATAGCAATCAGCCCCAGCATTTT
. TRBJ2-1 . TRBV20-1 CSGTVVGVKQFF TGCAGTGGGACGGTAGTCGGAGTTAAGCAGTTCTTC
TRBD2 TRBJ2-1 medium-sized TRBV24-1 CATSDASGAYNEQFF TGTGCCACCAGTGATGCTAGCGGGGCCTACAATGAGCAGTTCTTC
TRBD1 TRBJ2-7 . TRBV7-3 CASSGGGQAYEQYF TGTGCCAGCAGCGGAGGGGGACAGGCCTACGAGCAGTACTTC
. TRBJ2-7 . TRBV13 CASSFRDYEQYF TGTGCCAGCAGCTTTCGGGACTACGAGCAGTACTTC
TRBD2 TRBJ2-1 . TRBV16 CASSQSRTSSYNEQFF TGTGCCAGCAGCCAATCTAGGACTAGCTCCTACAATGAGCAGTTCTTC
. TRBJ1-5 many TRBV12-3/TRBV12-4 CASSLARDSQSNQPQHF TGTGCCAGCAGTTTAGCCCGAGACAGCCAGTCCAATCAGCCCCAGCATTTT
TRBD2 TRBJ2-3 . TRBV10-3 CAIRGSGGDSTDTQYF TGTGCCATCAGAGGAAGCGGGGGGGATAGCACAGATACGCAGTATTTT
TRBD1 TRBJ1-2 few TRBV20-1 CSAREPGQGAYGYTF TGCAGTGCTAGGGAGCCGGGACAGGGGGCTTATGGCTACACCTTC
TRBD2 TRBJ2-1 once TRBV7-6 CASSQTGLAENEQFF TGTGCCAGCAGCCAGACGGGACTAGCGGAGAATGAGCAGTTCTTC
. TRBJ1-3 . TRBV5-1 CASSSGTTGNTIYF TGCGCCAGCAGCTCGGGGACGACTGGAAACACCATATATTTT
. TRBJ1-6 many TRBV7-6 CASSFAGGTRGAGNSPLHF TGTGCCAGCAGCTTCGCGGGGGGGACCAGGGGAGCCGGGAATTCACCCCTCCACTTT
TRBD2 TRBJ2-7 many TRBV12-3/TRBV12-4 CASSLVAGGPGYEQYF TGTGCCAGCAGTTTAGTCGCGGGAGGGCCGGGGTACGAGCAGTACTTC
. TRBJ1-1 many TRBV28 CASGATGTNTEAFF TGTGCCAGCGGTGCGACGGGGACCAACACTGAAGCTTTCTTT
TRBD1 TRBJ2-7 medium-sized TRBV7-2 CASSSGQNPYEQYF TGTGCCAGCAGCTCGGGACAGAACCCCTACGAGCAGTACTTC
TRBD2 TRBJ2-7 many TRBV20-1 CSAFRLAGAWRSYEQYF TGCAGTGCTTTTCGACTAGCGGGAGCTTGGCGGTCCTACGAGCAGTACTTC
. TRBJ2-2 once TRBV19 CASSPAANTGELFF TGTGCCAGTAGTCCCGCCGCGAACACCGGGGAGCTGTTTTTT
. TRBJ1-5 once TRBV12-3/TRBV12-4 CASSQGMDQPQHF TGTGCCAGCAGTCAGGGTATGGATCAGCCCCAGCATTTT
TRBD1 TRBJ1-3 many TRBV6-5 CASSPDRGPGNTIYF TGTGCCAGCAGTCCGGACAGGGGTCCTGGAAACACCATATATTTT
TRBD1 TRBJ1-5 . TRBV24-1 CATGGQFSNQPQHF TGTGCCACCGGGGGACAGTTTAGCAATCAGCCCCAGCATTTT
TRBD2 TRBJ2-7 many TRBV11-2 CASSLITSGRAYEQYF TGTGCCAGCAGCTTAATAACTAGCGGGAGGGCGTACGAGCAGTACTTC
. TRBJ2-5 many TRBV5-6 CASSLPYGTVPQETQYF TGTGCCAGCAGCTTGCCCTATGGAACCGTACCGCAAGAGACCCAGTACTTC
. TRBJ1-1 . TRBV10-3 CAISESTRQGLGEAFF TGTGCCATCAGTGAGTCGACTCGGCAGGGCCTCGGGGAAGCTTTCTTT
. TRBJ2-5 many TRBV18 CASSPQAGLATQYF TGTGCCAGCTCACCACAGGCGGGGTTGGCGACCCAGTACTTC
. TRBJ1-5 . TRBV20-1 CSARVAGGEGPQHF TGCAGTGCTAGAGTAGCGGGGGGCGAGGGTCCCCAGCATTTT
TRBD2 TRBJ2-1 . TRBV16 CASSQSRTSGLTKEQFF TGTGCCAGCAGCCAATCTAGGACTAGCGGGTTAACCAAGGAGCAGTTCTTC
. TRBJ1-4 . TRBV7-9 CASSPANEKLFF TGTGCCAGCAGCCCAGCCAATGAAAAACTGTTTTTT
. TRBJ2-3 . TRBV7-9 CASSHPKQGRWGTDTQYF TGTGCCAGCAGCCATCCTAAACAGGGTAGGTGGGGCACAGATACGCAGTATTTT
. TRBJ1-2 many TRBV12-3/TRBV12-4 CASSLVANYGYTF TGTGCCAGCAGTTTAGTTGCTAACTATGGCTACACCTTC
. TRBJ2-3 . TRBV10-3 CAISEIDTQYF TGTGCCATCAGTGAAATAGATACGCAGTATTTT
TRBD1 TRBJ1-1 . TRBV7-9 CASRYSPGQGMRNTEAFF TGTGCCAGCAGATATAGTCCGGGACAGGGAATGAGGAACACTGAAGCTTTCTTT
TRBD1 TRBJ1-5 many TRBV20-1 CSASRTGETLQPQHF TGCAGTGCTAGTCGGACAGGGGAGACCTTGCAGCCCCAGCATTTT
. TRBJ1-1 many TRBV19 CASSGPGTKAFF TGTGCCAGTTCAGGTCCCGGGACGAAAGCTTTCTTT
TRBD2 TRBJ2-7 . TRBV24-1 CATSDFTSGRALYF TGTGCCACCAGTGATTTTACTAGCGGGAGGGCCCTGTACTTC